These 18 T cell receptor beta chains were sequenced from one sample in a study of T cells in Graves' hyperthyroidism and ophthalmopathy. RNA transcripts were the template for amplifying TCR beta CDR3 regions. In the first-round RT-PCR of the TCR CDR3, the HTBI primer set was used. TCRdb reprocessed the multiplex PCR reads via MiXCR and lists one record per CDR3 protein. The table has 400,000 to 500,000 distinct CDR3 sequences, approximately 15% seen once. Sequences were obtained from blood. The receptors derive from a man aged 18-30 years with Graves' ophthalmopathy.

The chain carries TRBV10-2 and TRBJ2-7, with 8 bases matching TRBD2. Per the germline V gene, CDR1 is WSHSY and CDR2 is SAAADI. V lost 3 bases and J lost 3; bases outside the gene matches: 7. This CDR3 spans 15 amino acids. This chain's CDR3 is CASSDQGGGIYEQYF. Written as DNA, the CDR3 is TGCGCCAGCAGTGACCAAGGCGGGGGGATCTACGAGCAGTACTTC.

This clonotype was seen repeatedly, ten times or more. The J gene is TRBJ2-1, the V gene TRBV11-3, with D unresolved. Trimming stripped 7 bases from V and 0 bases from J, with 4 bases between. Germline V gives CDR1 SGHNT, CDR2 YENEEA. The CDR3 has 12 residues. CDR3 protein: CASKPSYNEQFF. CDR3 sequence (DNA): TGTGCCAGCAAACCCTCCTACAATGAGCAGTTCTTC.

This clonotype was observed many times. The CDR3 sequence is CASSWEKSTGANVLTF. The CDR3 DNA reads TGTGCCAGCAGCTGGGAGAAATCCACTGGGGCCAACGTCCTGACTTTC. The genes are TRBV11-1 and TRBJ2-6; D possibly corresponds to TRBD2 (5 bases). V was trimmed by 4 bases and J by 2 bases, leaving 12 bases between them. Germline values: CDR1 SGHAT, CDR2 FQDESV (reference sequence). This CDR3 contains 16 residues.

In this sample, this clonotype turned up many times. The chain links TRBV12-3 or TRBV12-4 to TRBJ2-5; 8 bases align to TRBD2. Unmatched junction bases numbered 7, after V lost 0 bases and J lost 4 bases. This CDR3 region has 16 residues. The CDR3 spells CASSLAAGGWGETQYF. The CDR3, as DNA: TGTGCCAGCAGTTTAGCCGCGGGGGGTTGGGGAGAGACCCAGTACTTC.

The table lists this clonotype with many counts. The chain carries TRBV20-1 and TRBJ1-6, with TRBD1 matching over 9 bases. The J segment lost 9 bases and the V segment lost 6 bases, leaving 9 bases of the junction unmatched. Germline V gene sequence: CDR1 DFQATT, CDR2 SNEGSKA (reference sequence). The CDR3 length is 14 residues. As DNA, the CDR3 is TGCAGTGCCGCTCCGGGACAGGGTCCTTCACCCCTCCACTTT. Translating it yields CSAAPGQGPSPLHF.

The chain recombines TRBV10-3 with TRBJ2-6, with D unclear. Trimming removed 11 bases from V and 4 bases from J, with 12 bases in between. The CDR3 length is 13 residues. The germline gives CDR1 ENHRY, CDR2 SYGVKD. CDR3 sequence: CASLNTGANVLTF. In nucleotides, the CDR3 is TGTGCCTCCCTTAACACCGGGGCCAACGTCCTGACTTTC.

The rearrangement links TRBV6-1 to TRBJ2-2; TRBD2 matches at 13 bases. CDR3 length: 15 amino acids. Germline V CDR1 and CDR2: MNHNS, SASEGT. After removal of 7 bases from V and 5 bases from J, the junction contained 4 bases not matched to a gene. DNA for the CDR3: TGTGCCAGCACCGGACTAGCGGGGGAGACCGGGGAGCTGTTTTTT. It translates to CASTGLAGETGELFF.

This clonotype was seen repeatedly, ten times or more. This sequence joins TRBV6-1 and TRBJ1-2; D unresolved. CDR3 length equals 13 residues. V lost 4 bases to trimming and J lost 2 bases, with 8 bases between them. CDR1 is MNHNS and CDR2 is SASEGT in the germline V gene. CDR3 sequence: CASSVGGNYGYTF. CDR3 nucleotides: TGTGCCAGCAGTGTCGGAGGGAACTATGGCTACACCTTC.

This clonotype was found many times. The CDR3 is CASSPPKSGLGEQYF. CDR3 DNA: TGTGCCAGCTCACCACCGAAATCTGGGCTGGGCGAGCAGTACTTC. V usage is TRBV18 and J usage is TRBJ2-7; no firm D call. Between the trimmed V and J ends, which lost 0 bases and 6 bases, there was a span of 15 bases. The CDR3 contains 15 residues. CDR1 is KGHSH and CDR2 is LQKENI in the germline V gene. Looking up the rest from reference TRBV18 and TRBJ2-7 gives the full variable domain: NAGVMQNPRHLVRRRGQEARLRCSPMKGHSHVYWYRQLPEEGLKFMVYLQKENIIDESGMPKERFSAEFPKEGPSILRIQQVVRGDSAAYFCASSPPKSGLGEQYFGPGTRLTVT.

Comment on this clonotype: One base away lies a much larger clone, so this may be a sequencing read error. The V gene is TRBV12-3 or TRBV12-4, the J gene TRBJ2-7; unclear D gene. The CDR3 spans 15 residues. V was clipped by 5 bases and J by 2 bases, with 16 bases between them. The chain's CDR3 is CASSAGRGPTYEQYF. DNA for the CDR3: TGTGCCAGCAGTGCTGGTCGCGGTCCCACCTACGAGCAGTACTTC.

This clonotype has only a few counts. V usage is TRBV7-6 and J usage is TRBJ2-5; D tentatively reads TRBD1 or TRBD2 (5 bases each). Per the germline V gene, CDR1 is SGHVS and CDR2 is FNYEAQ. Trimming removed 5 bases from V and 2 bases from J, with 18 bases in between. The CDR3 totals 16 residues. CDR3 nucleotide sequence: TGTGCCAGCAGCGTAGGGACGGGATTGGATCAAGAGACCCAGTACTTC. Encoded protein: CASSVGTGLDQETQYF. The full variable domain, with the rest looked up from reference TRBV7-6 and TRBJ2-5, is GAGVSQSPRYKVTKRGQDVALRCDPISGHVSLYWYRQALGQGPEFLTYFNYEAQQDKSGLPNDRFSAERPEGSISTLTIQRTEQRDSAMYRCASSVGTGLDQETQYFGPGTRLLVL.

The sample holds a few counts of this clonotype. The chain recombines TRBV14 with TRBJ1-6; D gene unclear. The CDR3 is 14 residues long. Trimming took 1 base from V and 9 from J, leaving 10 bases between them. Germline V lookup: CDR1 SGHDN, CDR2 FVKESK. In DNA form, the CDR3 reads TGTGCCAGCAGCCAAGTGGACTGGGGTTCACCCCTCCACTTT. Its protein product is CASSQVDWGSPLHF.

A few counts support this clonotype. This chain connects TRBV10-2 to TRBJ2-1; 11 nucleotides line up with TRBD2. The CDR3 spans 15 residues. V trimming: 7 bases; J trimming: 2 bases; junction bases outside the gene matches: 4. The germline gives CDR1 WSHSY, CDR2 SAAADI. The CDR3 coding sequence is TGCGCCAGCACCATTAGCGGGGGGGCCTACAATGAGCAGTTCTTC. Its protein is CASTISGGAYNEQFF.

Details on this clonotype: The junction differs from germline at one of its ends, possibly a read error. The rearrangement uses TRBV15 and TRBJ2-5; TRBD2 matches 11 bases. The CDR3 spans 18 residues. Looked up from germline, CDR1 is LNHNV and CDR2 is YYDKDF (reference sequence). The CDR3 here is CATSRDGVLAGVSETQHF. As DNA, the CDR3 is TGTGCCACCAGCAGAGATGGAGTACTAGCGGGAGTAAGTGAGACCCAGCACTTC.

This clonotype was seen only a few times. The V call is TRBV6-1, the J call TRBJ2-1; D gene uncertain. CDR3 length equals 14 residues. The germline V gene has CDR1 MNHNS and CDR2 SASEGT. Trimming pared 2 bases from V and 3 bases from J, leaving 8 bases between. The CDR3 region has the DNA TGTGCCAGCAGTGAACCGGACGGCTACAATGAGCAGTTCTTC. This codes for CASSEPDGYNEQFF.

This clonotype was seen repeatedly, ten times or more. V and J are TRBV3-1 and TRBJ2-3; D gene uncertain. CDR3 size: 13 residues. V was pared by 8 bases and J by 3 bases, with 12 bases between. Germline lookup yields CDR1 LGHDT and CDR2 YNNKEL (reference sequence). This CDR3 is CASGSISTDTQYF. The CDR3 bases are TGTGCCAGCGGCTCGATCAGTACAGATACGCAGTATTTT.

This clonotype came up many times. The rearrangement joins TRBV29-1 to TRBJ2-1; 9 nucleotides line up with TRBD2. This CDR3 has 14 residues. The germline V gene encodes CDR1 SQVTM and CDR2 ANQGSEA. CDR3 coding DNA: TGCAGTGGGATAGCGGGAGTGATCCGCTATGAGCAGTTCTTC. This sequence encodes CSGIAGVIRYEQFF.

V is TRBV11-3 and J is TRBJ2-1; D call uncertain. Germline CDR1 SGHNT, CDR2 YENEEA. The CDR3 length is 12 residues. Between the trimmed V and J ends, which lost 5 bases and 7 bases, there was a span of 9 bases. CDR3 loop: CASSHVGNEQFF. The CDR3 region has the DNA TGTGCCAGCAGCCACGTAGGTAATGAGCAGTTCTTC.